One and the same sample provided the 12 T cell receptor beta chains below, sequenced in a study of blood T cell repertoires in COVID-19. TCRdb keeps only in-frame clones here, not all; method: immunoSEQ multiplex PCR. The sample carries roughly 260,000 clones, about 89% recorded once. Sequences were obtained from PBMCs or T cells enriched from blood (not recorded which). The receptor set was obtained from a woman aged 18-29 years who had recovered from COVID-19.

This clone was recorded only once. CDR3 residues: CASSLSRENQPQHF. The DNA for the CDR3 is TGTGCCAGCAGTTTGTCCAGGGAAAATCAGCCCCAGCATTTT. V is TRBV28 and J is TRBJ1-5, with a possible D match to TRBD1 (5 bases). This CDR3 spans 14 amino acids. Germline V gene data show CDR1 as MDHEN and CDR2 as SYDVKM. Deletions cut 3 bases from V and 4 bases from J, with 10 bases between.

The rearrangement uses TRBV3-1 (or the pseudogene TRBV3-2) and TRBJ1-1; maybe TRBD1 (6 bases). Trimming removed 5 bases from V and 9 bases from J, with 16 bases in between. This CDR3 is 13 amino acids long. Germline V gene sequence: CDR1 LGHDT, CDR2 YNNKEL (reference sequence). The CDR3 is CASSETHGGKAFF. The CDR3 coding sequence is TGTGCCAGCAGCGAAACCCATGGGGGCAAAGCTTTCTTT.

The chain recombines TRBV2 with TRBJ2-1, with 11 bases matching TRBD2. The CDR3 has 16 amino acids. V shed 6 bases, J shed 8 bases, and the junction held 12 bases outside the gene matches. Germline CDR1 and CDR2: SNHLY and FYNNEI. CDR3 nucleotides: TGTGCCAGCAGGGCTAGCGGGAGGCCCGTTGGCGATGAGCAGTTCTTC. Translating it yields CASRASGRPVGDEQFF.

V and J are TRBV29-1 and TRBJ2-5; D may be TRBD1 (5 bases). V lost 0 bases and J 5 bases, leaving 13 bases between the germline ends. CDR1 is SQVTM and CDR2 is ANQGSEA in the germline V gene. The CDR3 has 14 residues. The CDR3 protein is CSVEDPGIPETQYF. The CDR3 DNA is TGCAGCGTTGAAGATCCAGGGATCCCCGAGACCCAGTACTTC.

This clone has only one observation. This chain links TRBV29-1 with TRBJ1-2, with TRBD1 matching over 7 bases. Germline V gene data show CDR1 as SQVTM and CDR2 as ANQGSEA. The CDR3 contains 14 residues. The junction had 11 bases not matched to a gene; V was cut back by 6 bases and J by 4 bases. CDR3 bases: TGCAGCGTAGGAAACAGGGGTTTTGGCTATGGCTACACCTTC. Its translation: CSVGNRGFGYGYTF. The variable domain in full, completed from reference TRBV29-1 and TRBJ1-2, reads SAVISQKPSRDICQRGTSLTIQCQVDSQVTMMFWYRQQPGQSLTLIATANQGSEATYESGFVIDKFPISRPNLTFSTLTVSNMSPEDSSIYLCSVGNRGFGYGYTFGSGTRLTVV.

The gene calls are TRBV19 and TRBJ1-1; D possibly corresponds to TRBD1 (5 bases). The V and J ends lost 10 bases and 1 base respectively, with 13 bases between them. Looked up from germline, CDR1 is LNHDA and CDR2 is SQIVND (reference sequence). This CDR3 is 13 amino acids long. The CDR3 coding sequence is TGTGCCACTACGGGGGAGGGGAACACTGAAGCTTTCTTT. Protein: CATTGEGNTEAFF.

The count of this clone is one. The J gene is TRBJ2-3, the V gene TRBV29-1, with D maybe TRBD1 (7 bases). Germline loops: CDR1 SQVTM, CDR2 ANQGSEA. The CDR3 sequence is 14 residues long. V dropped 6 bases and J dropped 2 bases, with 15 bases sitting between them. CDR3: CSVRQGGNTDTQYF. For the CDR3, the DNA is TGCAGCGTCCGACAGGGCGGGAACACAGATACGCAGTATTTT.

The gene calls are TRBV9 and TRBJ1-1; TRBD1 matches 10 bases. With V trimmed by 3 bases and J by 1 base, 12 bases remained unmatched. Germline V CDR1 and CDR2: SGDLS, YYNGEE. This CDR3 is 18 amino acids long. The CDR3 reads CASSAARDRGFGNTEAFF. The CDR3 nucleotides read TGTGCCAGCAGCGCTGCCCGGGACAGGGGTTTTGGGAACACTGAAGCTTTCTTT.

This clone occurred a few times. This chain connects TRBV5-4 to TRBJ2-7; TRBD1 matches at 7 bases. This CDR3 is built from 13 residues. The J segment lost 0 bases and the V segment lost 4 bases, leaving 1 base of the junction unmatched. Looked up from germline, CDR1 is SGHNT and CDR2 is YYREEE (reference sequence). CDR3 DNA sequence: TGTGCCAGCAGCAACAGGGGCTCCTACGAGCAGTACTTC. Its translation is CASSNRGSYEQYF.

J is TRBJ1-2 and V is TRBV23-1; no clear D. TRBV23-1 is noted as an ORF with a role that remains uncertain. The CDR3 extends over 14 amino acids. Trimming cost V 1 base and J 8 bases, with 14 bases left between them. The CDR3: CASSQYRQLGGYTF. CDR3 DNA: TGCGCCAGCAGTCAATATCGGCAGCTGGGCGGCTACACCTTC.

The genes are TRBV7-3 and TRBJ2-1, with 12 bases identical to TRBD2. The CDR3 has 18 amino acids. J was trimmed by 7 bases and V by 5 bases; bases with no gene match: 15. Per the germline V gene, CDR1 is SGHTA and CDR2 is FQGTGA. In nucleotides, the CDR3 is TGTGCCAGCAGCCTACGGCCCGGGCTAGCGGGAGGGGGAAATGAGCAGTTCTTC. Its translation: CASSLRPGLAGGGNEQFF.

This clone was detected only once. V gene TRBV29-1 combines with J gene TRBJ2-7; 7 bases are a match to TRBD1. The CDR3 contains 13 residues. CDR1 and CDR2 from the germline V gene are SQVTM and ANQGSEA. Losses at the gene ends were 5 bases for V and 3 bases for J; bases not matched to a gene: 7. This chain's CDR3 is CSVQGTVNYEQYF. The CDR3 region has the DNA TGCAGCGTTCAAGGGACAGTTAACTACGAGCAGTACTTC.